The 31 T cell receptor beta chains listed next were all sequenced from one sample in a study of T cells in women clearing cervical HPV infection. Only in-frame clones appear in the TCRdb table, and some are missing; sequencing was by immunoSEQ multiplex PCR. Here the sample table reports some 24,000 clones. The specimen was blood buffy coat. The receptors were gathered from a woman aged 18 to 75 with a cervical HPV16 infection that either progressed to CIN3+ or cleared (not recorded which).

On this clone itself: The read halts 3 residues ahead of the CDR3 end, with the missing end drawn from the germline J gene. The chain has TRBV11-2 and TRBJ1-1; TRBD1 matches 7 bases. The V and J ends lost 4 bases and 4 bases, in that order; junction bases with no gene match: 3. CDR3 length: 13 amino acids. Germline V lookup: CDR1 SGHAT, CDR2 FQNNGV. CDR3 DNA (partial): TGTGCCAGCAGCTACGCAGGGGGCACTGAA. Translating it yields CASSYAGGTE. The whole CDR3 region reads CASSYAGGTEAFF.

Comment on this clone: The CDR3 end is not reached by the read, which stops 3 residues before it; the germline J gene fills it in. The rearrangement links TRBV29-1 to TRBJ2-1; TRBD1 aligns across 10 bases. The ends lost 4 bases at V and 5 bases at J; junction bases unmatched: 8. Germline V gene data show CDR1 as SQVTM and CDR2 as ANQGSEA. The CDR3 spans 15 residues. CDR3 DNA, as far as it was read: TGCAGCGTTGGGGTCGGGACAGGGGCAGACAATGAG. Its translation is CSVGVGTGADNE. The CDR3 as a whole reads CSVGVGTGADNEQFF.

About this clone itself: Read data end 3 residues before the CDR3 end; the end is taken from the germline J gene. The V gene is TRBV19, the J gene TRBJ1-5; 7 nucleotides match TRBD1. This CDR3 contains 16 residues. Germline loops: CDR1 LNHDA, CDR2 SQIVND (reference sequence). Trimming at V came to 3 bases and at J to 4 bases, leaving 9 bases not matched to a gene. Partial CDR3 DNA: TGTGCCAGTAGTATCAAGAGAGGGGGCGTGAATCAGCCC. Its translation is CASSIKRGGVNQP. The whole CDR3 region reads CASSIKRGGVNQPQHF. The full variable domain, its missing parts supplied by reference TRBV19 and TRBJ1-5, is DGGITQSPKYLFRKEGQNVTLSCEQNLNHDAMYWYRQDPGQGLRLIYYSQIVNDFQKGDIAEGYSVSREKKESFPLTVTSAQKNPTAFYLCASSIKRGGVNQPQHFGDGTRLSIL.

The sequenced part of the CDR3 DNA is TGTGCCAGCAGTCGACAGGGCTTAGGAAAG. Residues: CASSRQGLGK. The entire CDR3 sequence reads CASSRQGLGKLFF. The chain is built from TRBV13 and TRBJ2-2; TRBD1 matches at 7 bases. Read coverage stops 3 residues before the CDR3 terminus; the germline J gene supplies the remainder. The CDR3 has 13 amino acids. Germline CDR1 is PRHDT and CDR2 is FYEKMQ (reference sequence).

As for this clone: Read sequence stops 3 residues before the CDR3 end, and the germline J gene provides the missing end. The chain employs TRBV4-1 and TRBJ2-3, with a weak D call TRBD2 (6 bases). The ends were cut back, 2 bases at V and 6 bases at J, with 15 bases in the middle. The CDR3 totals 15 residues. Germline V gene data show CDR1 as MGHRA and CDR2 as YSYEKL. This chain's CDR3 is CASSQTIRLDDTQYF. CDR3 DNA, as far as it was read: TGCGCCAGCAGCCAAACTATCCGACTAGATGATACG.

Concerning this clone: The read halts 3 residues ahead of the CDR3 end, with the missing end drawn from the germline J gene. V is TRBV30 and J is TRBJ2-3; 7 nucleotides align to TRBD1. This CDR3 has 13 residues. The V gene end was trimmed by 2 bases and the J gene end by 2 bases; junction bases not matched to a gene: 1. The germline V gene has CDR1 GTSNPN and CDR2 SVGIG (reference sequence). The CDR3 bases that were read are TGTGCCTGGAGTAAGGGGGCCACAGATACG. It encodes CAWSKGATDT. The full CDR3 protein is CAWSKGATDTQYF.

Partial CDR3 DNA: TGTGCCAGCTCACGGGACCGGGACAGGGTTTTCAGAAGCTCTGGGGCCAACGTG. Amino acids: CASSRDRDRVFRSSGANV. From start to end, the CDR3 is CASSRDRDRVFRSSGANVLFF. The chain links TRBV18 to TRBJ2-2; 9 bases are shared with TRBD1. The read halts 3 residues ahead of the CDR3 end, with the missing end drawn from the germline J gene. CDR1 is KGHSH and CDR2 is LQKENI in the germline V gene. There are 21 residues in the CDR3.

On this clone itself: Read data end 3 residues before the CDR3 end; the end is taken from the germline J gene. The V gene is TRBV11-3, the J gene TRBJ2-1, with a possible D match to TRBD1 (6 bases). V lost 3 bases, J lost 5 bases, and 11 bases lay in between. The CDR3 consists of 14 residues. Germline CDR1 is SGHNT and CDR2 is YENEEA. CDR3 DNA, as far as it was read: TGTGCCAGCAGCTTGAACTACAGGGACAATGAG. This gives the protein CASSLNYRDNE. The entire CDR3 sequence reads CASSLNYRDNEQFF.

About this clone: Sequencing ends 3 residues short of the CDR3 end; the germline J gene provides the rest. The V gene is TRBV2, the J gene TRBJ1-2; 11 positions agree with TRBD1. This CDR3 comprises 14 residues. The germline V gene encodes CDR1 SNHLY and CDR2 FYNNEI. CDR3 protein: CASSRTGGRMGYTF. CDR3 DNA (partial): TGTGCCAGCAGTCGGACAGGGGGCAGGATGGGC.

CDR3 loop: CASSLGTGSYNEQFF. The part of the CDR3 DNA that was read is TGCGCCAGCAGCTTGGGGACAGGGTCCTACAATGAG. The rearrangement uses TRBV5-1 and TRBJ2-1; 8 nucleotides align to TRBD1. The read comes to an end 3 residues before the CDR3 does, leaving the germline J gene to fill in the end. The V segment lost 0 bases and the J segment 1 base; nucleotides outside the gene matches: 0. The CDR3 sequence is 15 residues long. CDR1 is SGHRS and CDR2 is YFSETQ in the germline V gene.

Concerning this clone: The missing CDR3 end, 3 residues past where the read stops, is filled in from the germline J gene. The chain joins TRBV7-2 to TRBJ2-3, with 9 bases identical to TRBD2. Germline V gene sequence: CDR1 SGHTA, CDR2 FQGNSA. The CDR3 covers 15 residues. The covered CDR3 bases are TGTGCCAGCAGCCAGGGGGGAGGGCGGGAGGGGACG. Its protein is CASSQGGGREGT. The entire CDR3 reads CASSQGGGREGTQYF.

About this clone itself: The CDR3 goes on 3 residues after the read ends, and that part is filled in from the germline J gene. The gene calls are TRBV27 and TRBJ2-7, with unresolved D. V shed 6 bases and J shed 2 bases, with 14 bases lying between them. The CDR3 has 14 amino acids. In germline, CDR1 is MNHEY, CDR2 SMNVEV (reference sequence). The CDR3 reads CASSSLGPPYEQYF. CDR3 DNA (partial): TGTGCCAGCAGCAGCCTAGGCCCCCCCTACGAG.

Note on this clone: The read stops 3 residues short of the end of the CDR3; the missing end is completed from the germline J gene. The rearrangement uses TRBV19 and TRBJ1-2, with 10 bases that match TRBD1. Germline-derived CDR1 and CDR2 are LNHDA and SQIVND (reference sequence). CDR3 length: 22 residues. The DNA read from the CDR3 is TGTGCCAGTAGTATAGATTTTTATAATGCGGGACAGGGGCGTCAGGCTAAAAACATC. Protein sequence: CASSIDFYNAGQGRQAKNI. The whole CDR3 sequence reads CASSIDFYNAGQGRQAKNIYTF.

Note on this clone: The observed sequence ends 3 residues before the CDR3 terminus, with the missing tail filled in from the germline J gene. V gene TRBV2 combines with J gene TRBJ2-1; 13 bases agree with TRBD2. The CDR3 has 14 residues. Germline V gene data show CDR1 as SNHLY and CDR2 as FYNNEI. V shed 3 bases and J 7 bases; nucleotides not matched to a gene: 0. The CDR3 loop reads CASSEGLAGNEQFF. The sequenced CDR3 bases are TGTGCCAGCAGTGAGGGACTAGCGGGGAATGAG. The complete variable domain, with remaining parts taken from reference TRBV2 and TRBJ2-1, reads EPEVTQTPSHQVTQMGQEVILRCVPISNHLYFYWYRQILGQKVEFLVSFYNNEISEKSEIFDDQFSVERPDGSNFTLKIRSTKLEDSAMYFCASSEGLAGNEQFFGPGTRLTVL.

The CDR3 reads CASSDEALAGTDTQYF. The CDR3 DNA, read in part, is TGCGCCAGCAGCGACGAGGCTCTAGCGGGCACAGATACG. The chain uses TRBV5-1 and TRBJ2-3; 7 nucleotides line up with TRBD2. From the germline J gene comes the end of the CDR3, since the read stops 3 residues before it. The germline V gene has CDR1 SGHRS and CDR2 YFSETQ. The CDR3 runs to 16 residues. V trimming: 4 bases; J trimming: 1 base; junction bases outside the gene matches: 9.

With regard to this clone: Read data end 3 residues before the CDR3 end; the end is taken from the germline J gene. The gene calls are TRBV5-4 and TRBJ2-3; 7 bases are a match to TRBD1. V trimming: 4 bases; J trimming: 6 bases; junction bases outside the gene matches: 11. Germline-derived CDR1 and CDR2 are SGHNT and YYREEE (reference sequence). The CDR3 extends over 15 amino acids. CDR3 DNA (partial): TGTGCCAGCAGCCCCCGGCAGGGGGTCGAGGATACG. Residues: CASSPRQGVEDT. The entire CDR3 is CASSPRQGVEDTQYF.

Comment on this clone: The CDR3 goes on 3 residues after the read ends, and that part is filled in from the germline J gene. The rearrangement links TRBV7-3 to TRBJ2-2, with 10 nucleotides matching TRBD1. The CDR3 is 15 amino acids. Germline loops: CDR1 SGHTA, CDR2 FQGTGA. J lost 0 bases, V lost 6 bases, and 1 base had no gene match. Incomplete CDR3 DNA: TGTGCCAGCAGAGGGACAGGGGCGAACACCGGGGAG. This sequence encodes CASRGTGANTGE. The whole CDR3 sequence reads CASRGTGANTGELFF.

Note on this clone: The read terminates 3 residues before the CDR3 end, so the remaining end is supplied by the germline J gene. The chain links TRBV11-3 to TRBJ2-1; 8 positions match TRBD2. CDR3 length equals 15 residues. The germline gives CDR1 SGHNT, CDR2 YENEEA. V lost 4 bases to trimming and J lost 8 bases; unmatched junction nucleotides: 10. CDR3 loop: CASSSTGLEYDEQFF. CDR3 bases read: TGTGCCAGCAGCTCGACGGGACTAGAATACGATGAG.

CDR3 residues: CASSRTADQPQHF. The covered CDR3 bases are TGTGCCAGCTCACGGACAGCCGATCAGCCC. The V and J genes are TRBV18 and TRBJ1-5, with TRBD1 as a possible D gene (6 bases). The read gets to within 3 residues of the CDR3 end, and the germline J gene fills in the rest. The V end lost 4 bases, the J end lost 5 bases, and 9 bases lay between the germline ends. The germline CDR1 and CDR2 sequences are KGHSH and LQKENI. The CDR3 loop spans 13 amino acids. Full variable domain (outside the CDR3, taken from reference TRBV18 and TRBJ1-5): NAGVMQNPRHLVRRRGQEARLRCSPMKGHSHVYWYRQLPEEGLKFMVYLQKENIIDESGMPKERFSAEFPKEGPSILRIQQVVRGDSAAYFCASSRTADQPQHFGDGTRLSIL.

For this clone: Compared with germline, one end of the junction differs, possibly owing to a read error. Sequencing ends 3 residues short of the CDR3 end; the germline J gene provides the rest. The rearrangement links TRBV6-1 to TRBJ2-3; 9 bases match TRBD2. The V gene's germline CDR1 is MNHNS and CDR2 SASEGT. This CDR3 contains 15 residues. The sequenced CDR3 bases are TGTGCCAGCACTGACTTGGGGACTAGCACTGATACG. Translation gives CASTDLGTSTDT. The full CDR3 is CASTDLGTSTDTQYF.

This chain's CDR3 is CAWSAGTGGLNTIYF. CDR3 bases read: TGTGCCTGGTCTGCGGGGACAGGGGGCTTAAACACC. This rearrangement joins TRBV30 to TRBJ1-3; 12 nucleotides align to TRBD1. The read gets to within 3 residues of the CDR3 end, and the germline J gene fills in the rest. J was trimmed by 6 bases and V by 5 bases; bases with no gene match: 8. Germline V lookup: CDR1 GTSNPN, CDR2 SVGIG (reference sequence). CDR3 length: 15 residues.

As concerns this clone: The sequence runs out 3 residues before the end of the CDR3; the remainder is reconstructed from the germline J gene. The chain links TRBV30 to TRBJ1-4, with 7 bases that match TRBD1. V was pared by 4 bases and J by 5 bases, with 10 bases of the junction left unmatched. The germline V gene has CDR1 GTSNPN and CDR2 SVGIG (reference sequence). This CDR3 is 15 amino acids long. CDR3 DNA (partial): TGTGCCTGGAATCAGATAGGGGGCGGGAATGAAAAA. This encodes CAWNQIGGGNEK. The CDR3 in full is CAWNQIGGGNEKLFF.

The DNA read from the CDR3 is TGTGCCAGCAGTGAAGCTGTCGCGGGGGGGGTTGGTCAGCCC. Its translation: CASSEAVAGGVGQP. The complete CDR3 protein is CASSEAVAGGVGQPQHF. The V gene is TRBV2, the J gene TRBJ1-5; D might be TRBD1 (5 bases). Read sequence stops 3 residues before the CDR3 end, and the germline J gene provides the missing end. CDR3 length: 17 residues. From germline, CDR1 is SNHLY and CDR2 FYNNEI. V lost 0 bases and J lost 6, with 18 bases in between.

On this clone itself: The CDR3 extends 3 residues past the end of the read, so its final part is completed from the germline J gene. V gene TRBV5-1 combines with J gene TRBJ1-6; D not resolved. The germline V gene has CDR1 SGHRS and CDR2 YFSETQ. V was trimmed by 5 bases and J by 1 base, leaving 7 bases between them. There are 14 residues in the CDR3. This CDR3 is CASSDGSYNSPLHF. The sequenced part of the CDR3 DNA is TGCGCCAGCAGTGACGGGTCCTATAATTCACCC.

Remarks on this clone: The read terminates 3 residues ahead of where the CDR3 ends, so the germline J gene completes it. V usage is TRBV5-1 and J usage is TRBJ2-1, with D possibly being TRBD2 (6 bases). CDR1 is SGHRS and CDR2 is YFSETQ in the germline V gene. The CDR3 has 16 amino acids. The germline V and J ends were trimmed by 2 bases and 0 bases, with 12 bases remaining between them. The part of the CDR3 DNA that was read is TGCGCCAGCAGCTTCCTGGGGCGGGGCTCCTACAATGAG. Its translation is CASSFLGRGSYNE. The complete CDR3 sequence is CASSFLGRGSYNEQFF. Together with reference TRBV5-1 and TRBJ2-1, the CDR3 gives the full variable domain: KAGVTQTPRYLIKTRGQQVTLSCSPISGHRSVSWYQQTPGQGLQFLFEYFSETQRNKGNFPGRFSGRQFSNSRSEMNVSTLELGDSALYLCASSFLGRGSYNEQFFGPGTRLTVL.

With respect to this clone: Coverage ceases 3 residues before the CDR3 finishes, and the germline J gene fills in the end. The chain carries TRBV11-2 and TRBJ1-1; no clear D. The CDR3 consists of 14 residues. Germline V gene sequence: CDR1 SGHAT, CDR2 FQNNGV. The CDR3 region is CASSLEVGPTEAFF. Partial CDR3 DNA: TGTGCCAGCAGCTTAGAGGTGGGCCCTACAGAA.

In regard to this clone: The read stops 3 residues short of the end of the CDR3; the missing end is completed from the germline J gene. The chain is built from TRBV20-1 and TRBJ1-2; 10 bases match TRBD1. Germline loops: CDR1 DFQATT, CDR2 SNEGSKA (reference sequence). The CDR3 is 14 amino acids. Incomplete CDR3 DNA: TGCAGTGCTAGCGGGGACAGGGGAAACGCCGGC. Translated: CSASGDRGNAG. The entire CDR3 protein reads CSASGDRGNAGYTF.

Worth noting for this clone: Read sequence stops 3 residues before the CDR3 end, and the germline J gene provides the missing end. The V and J genes are TRBV14 and TRBJ2-1, with D tentatively TRBD2 (6 bases). V lost 0 bases and J lost 9, with 15 bases in between. Germline values: CDR1 SGHDN, CDR2 FVKESK. CDR3 length equals 15 residues. Incomplete CDR3 DNA: TGTGCCAGCAGCCAAGATCGGACTATTCCCCGTGAG. Translation gives CASSQDRTIPRE. The whole CDR3 protein is CASSQDRTIPREQFF.

On this clone: The read ends 3 residues before the CDR3 terminus; that terminus is restored from the germline J gene. This chain connects TRBV5-5 to TRBJ2-3, with D unresolved. The CDR3 has 14 amino acids. Germline CDR1 SGHKS, CDR2 YYEKEE (reference sequence). Trimming took 4 bases from V and 6 from J, leaving 15 bases between them. CDR3 bases read: TGTGCCAGCAGCCCTGCCCCCCAGGCCGATACG. Its protein product is CASSPAPQADT. The entire CDR3 protein is CASSPAPQADTQYF.

With regard to this clone: The read terminates 3 residues ahead of where the CDR3 ends, so the germline J gene completes it. The chain joins TRBV6-2 or TRBV6-3 to TRBJ1-2; D is unresolved. The CDR3 loop spans 14 amino acids. Germline CDR1 MNHEY, CDR2 SVGEGT. The CDR3 protein is CASSYFGGSSDYTF. CDR3 DNA (partial): TGTGCCAGCAGTTACTTTGGCGGGAGTAGTGAC.

About this clone itself: The sequenced fragment ends 3 residues before the CDR3 boundary, so the rest is inferred from the germline J gene. The rearrangement uses TRBV4-1 and TRBJ1-2, with 8 bases lining up with TRBD1. V lost 2 bases to trimming and J lost 4 bases; unmatched junction nucleotides: 3. The CDR3 spans 14 residues. Germline CDR1 MGHRA, CDR2 YSYEKL. The sequenced CDR3 bases are TGCGCCAGCAGCCAACCCACAGGGGGCTATGGC. This gives the protein CASSQPTGGYG. Given in full, the CDR3 is CASSQPTGGYGYTF.